This note documents a single TCR beta chain sequence. Germline CDR1 and CDR2: MNHGY and SAAAGT. This CDR3 comprises 13 residues. V gave up 10 bases and J gave up 7 bases; unmatched junction bases: 9. The treatment was: preoperative locoregional IRX-2 cytokine immunotherapy. Patients received preoperative, locoregional IRX-2 cytokine immunotherapy in a phase Ib study. The data belong to a study of preoperative IRX-2 immunotherapy in early breast cancer. TCRdb's table, derived via immunoSEQ multiplex PCR, lists solely in-frame clones and lacks some. The data hold over 30,000 clones, with roughly 91% observed a single time.

The rearrangement uses TRBV6-8 and TRBJ1-5; TRBD1 aligns across 8 bases. The sample in question was tumor tissue, obtained after IRX-2 immunotherapy. The receptor was isolated from a human donor with breast cancer. The CDR3 loop reads CAISGQGGQPQHF. CDR3 coding DNA: TGTGCCATCAGCGGACAGGGCGGGCAGCCCCAGCATTTT.